This T cell receptor beta chain was identified in a study of CXCR3-negative and CXCR3-positive naive CD8 T cells. Study results and limitations: Each naive subset displayed comparably high diversity, whereas memory CD8+ cells displayed much lower diversity.

Points on this clonotype: Its target is unknown.

The method, 5' RACE with UMI labels, was used to prepare the TRB cDNA libraries. Using the 5' RACE reads, TCRdb records one entry per CDR3 protein without DNA. The sample yields approximately 49,000 distinct CDR3 sequences, of which the top ten take up over 12%. The germline CDR1 and CDR2 sequences are SGDLS and YYNGEE. The CDR3 spans 13 residues. Investigators sorted each CD8+ T cell subset in triplicate, taking 300,000 or so cells each time. The receptor was derived from a human donor in good health. Some clones in this sample may be carry-over from other donors' samples. The sequenced sample was memory CD8+ T cells from blood. The chain employs TRBV9 and TRBJ2-3; lacking DNA, the TRBD2 call made by TCRdb goes unchecked. CDR3 region: CASRDSMADTQYF.